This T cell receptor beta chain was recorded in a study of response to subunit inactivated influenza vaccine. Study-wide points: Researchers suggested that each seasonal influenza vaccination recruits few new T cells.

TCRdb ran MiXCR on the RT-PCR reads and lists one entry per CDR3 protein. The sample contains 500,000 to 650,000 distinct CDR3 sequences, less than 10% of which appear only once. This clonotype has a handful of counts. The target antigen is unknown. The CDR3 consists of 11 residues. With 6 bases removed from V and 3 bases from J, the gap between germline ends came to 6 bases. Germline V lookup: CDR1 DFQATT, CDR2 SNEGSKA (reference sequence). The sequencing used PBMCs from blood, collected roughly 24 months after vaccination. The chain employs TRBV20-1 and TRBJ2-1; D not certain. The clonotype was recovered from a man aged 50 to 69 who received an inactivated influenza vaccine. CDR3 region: CSAKHYNEQFF. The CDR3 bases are TGCAGTGCCAAACACTACAATGAGCAGTTCTTC.